The source of this TCR beta chain is a study of Ad26.COV2.S vaccination and SARS-CoV-2 variants. Looked up from germline, CDR1 is MDHEN and CDR2 is SYDVKM. The J segment lost 5 bases and the V segment lost 6 bases, leaving 6 bases of the junction unmatched. The CDR3 consists of 14 residues. The treatment: around 19 received Ad26.COV2.S at low or high dose, single or two shots; about 5 received placebo; per-sample allocation not given. Material that was analyzed had been drawn on day 63 after the first vaccine or placebo injection. Details on this clone: The antigen remains undetermined.

Study-level results: Breadth measured for non-spike TCRs was similar across vaccine and placebo recipients.

The repertoire was sequenced with immunoSEQ multiplex PCR; TCRdb's copy has only in-frame clones and lacks some. Here the sample spans around 450,000 clones, 90% being singletons. The material was peripheral blood, obtained in a trial of Ad26.COV2.S vaccine versus placebo. The TCR comes from a person aged 18 to 65 who received the Ad26.COV2.S COVID-19 vaccine or a placebo. The V and J genes are TRBV28 and TRBJ2-2, with 7 nucleotides matching TRBD1. CDR3 protein: CASRQGRITGELFF. In nucleotides, the CDR3 is TGTGCCAGCAGACAGGGGAGAATAACCGGGGAGCTGTTTTTT.